The next 15 T cell receptor beta chains were all read from a single sample in a study of T cells in Graves' hyperthyroidism and ophthalmopathy. Amplification yielded TCR beta CDR3 regions, with RNA transcripts as the source. In the first-round RT-PCR of the TCR CDR3, the HTBI primer set was used. TCRdb redid the calling of the multiplex PCR reads with MiXCR, one entry per CDR3 protein. In the table there are hundreds of thousands of distinct CDR3 sequences, approximately 40% of which are singletons. Specimen: blood. These receptors came from a man aged 18-30 years with Graves' hyperthyroidism.

The chain carries TRBV7-2 and TRBJ2-5, with D unclear. Trimming left V 3 bases short and J 10 bases short, with 0 bases between. The CDR3 has 8 residues. Germline values: CDR1 SGHTA, CDR2 FQGNSA. CDR3 nucleotide sequence: TGTGCCAGCAGCTTCCAGTACTTC. Protein: CASSFQYF. The whole variable domain, remainder taken from reference TRBV7-2 and TRBJ2-5, is GAGVSQSPSNKVTEKGKDVELRCDPISGHTALYWYRQSLGQGLEFLIYFQGNSAPDKSGLPSDRFSAERTGGSVSTLTIQRTQQEDSAVYLCASSFQYFGPGTRLLVL.

The genes are TRBV7-6 and TRBJ2-7; D gene unclear. Germline CDR1 SGHVS, CDR2 FNYEAQ. CDR3 length equals 13 residues. V lost 1 base to trimming and J lost 6 bases, with 10 bases between them. The CDR3 loop reads CASSLETFGEQYF. The CDR3 region has the DNA TGTGCCAGCAGCTTAGAGACCTTCGGCGAGCAGTACTTC. The full variable domain, with the rest looked up from reference TRBV7-6 and TRBJ2-7, is GAGVSQSPRYKVTKRGQDVALRCDPISGHVSLYWYRQALGQGPEFLTYFNYEAQQDKSGLPNDRFSAERPEGSISTLTIQRTEQRDSAMYRCASSLETFGEQYFGPGTRLTVT.

This clonotype occurred a few times. The J gene is TRBJ2-7, the V gene TRBV5-1, with 7 bases fitting TRBD1. The CDR3 runs to 15 residues. The germline gives CDR1 SGHRS, CDR2 YFSETQ. V was pared by 4 bases and J by 3 bases, with 10 bases of the junction left unmatched. CDR3 residues: CASSPESDRFYEQYF. CDR3 bases: TGCGCCAGCAGCCCGGAGTCGGACAGGTTCTACGAGCAGTACTTC.

Many counts were recorded for this clonotype. The genes are TRBV7-9 and TRBJ1-6; D is undetermined. Trimming took off 3 bases at V and 7 bases at J, with 16 bases between the two ends. The CDR3 spans 16 residues. Germline loops: CDR1 SEHNR, CDR2 FQNEAQ (reference sequence). The CDR3 sequence is CASSLRVAGRNSPLHF. CDR3 nucleotides: TGTGCCAGCAGCTTGCGTGTAGCAGGTCGAAATTCACCCCTCCACTTT.

Note on this clonotype: Given a much more abundant clone one base away, this may be a read error. The rearrangement links TRBV2 to TRBJ2-7; D remains ambiguous. The CDR3 length is 12 residues. Looked up from germline, CDR1 is SNHLY and CDR2 is FYNNEI. The chain's CDR3 is CASRATPYELYF. CDR3 in DNA: TGTGCCAGCAGGGCCACCCCCTACGAGCTGTACTTC.

The chain joins TRBV7-3 to TRBJ1-5, with D possibly matching TRBD1 (5 bases). The CDR3 spans 13 residues. Trimming removed 5 bases at V and 8 bases at J, with 13 bases between. From germline, CDR1 is SGHTA and CDR2 FQGTGA. CDR3 DNA: TGTGCCAGCAGCCTGGGACCCCGGGAGCCCCAGCATTTT. It encodes CASSLGPREPQHF.

This clonotype has only a few counts. The rearrangement joins TRBV20-1 to TRBJ2-5; 12 bases line up with TRBD2. The CDR3 has 17 residues. Looked up from germline, CDR1 is DFQATT and CDR2 is SNEGSKA (reference sequence). The V segment lost 6 bases and the J segment 4 bases; nucleotides outside the gene matches: 15. The CDR3 DNA reads as TGCAGTGCCAGACCGGGACTAGCGGGTTTAAGGCGAGAGACCCAGTACTTC. Translating gives CSARPGLAGLRRETQYF.

The CDR3 here is CASLGGPRETQYF. As DNA, the CDR3 is TGTGCCAGCTTAGGCGGTCCGAGGGAGACCCAGTACTTC. The gene calls are TRBV25-1 and TRBJ2-5; D not resolved. Trimming shortened V by 8 bases and J by 5 bases, and 15 bases separated the two germline ends. This CDR3 contains 13 residues. Germline V gives CDR1 MGHDK, CDR2 SYGVNS.

Turning to this clonotype: This may be a read error: a much more frequent sequence differs by one nucleotide. CDR3 DNA: TGTGCCATCAGTTACTCGGGAACAACTGAAGCTTTCTTT. It encodes CAISYSGTTEAFF. The chain couples TRBV6-5 to TRBJ1-1; D is uncertain. CDR1 MNHEY and CDR2 SVGAGI come from the germline V gene. The CDR3 loop spans 13 amino acids.

This rearrangement joins TRBV2 to TRBJ1-2; D might be TRBD1 (5 bases). CDR1 is SNHLY, CDR2 FYNNEI, per germline. The germline V and J ends were trimmed by 6 bases and 2 bases, with 10 bases remaining between them. The CDR3 runs to 13 residues. The CDR3 reads CASRVRENYGYTF. CDR3 in DNA: TGTGCCAGCAGGGTCAGGGAGAACTATGGCTACACCTTC.

This clonotype was picked up many times. The V and J genes are TRBV7-9 and TRBJ1-5; D unresolved. Trimming shortened V by 5 bases and J by 5 bases, and 7 bases separated the two germline ends. The CDR3 spans 12 residues. Germline CDR1 reads SEHNR; CDR2 reads FQNEAQ (reference sequence). The DNA of the CDR3 is TGTGCCAGCAGCACCTATGATCAGCCCCAGCATTTT. Residues: CASSTYDQPQHF.

In its sample, this clonotype was seen a few times. This chain uses TRBV6-5 with TRBJ2-5; 8 bases align to TRBD2. Trimming cost V 4 bases and J 5 bases; bases outside gene matches: 6. This CDR3 spans 14 amino acids. The germline V gene encodes CDR1 MNHEY and CDR2 SVGAGI. CDR3 DNA sequence: TGTGCCAGCAGTTTACGGGGGGGCCTGGAGACCCAGTACTTC. Encoded protein: CASSLRGGLETQYF.

There are many counts of this clonotype. This chain connects TRBV7-9 to TRBJ2-7; D not certain. The CDR3 extends over 12 amino acids. Germline CDR1 is SEHNR and CDR2 is FQNEAQ (reference sequence). The V and J ends lost 5 bases and 4 bases respectively, with 9 bases between them. The CDR3 loop reads CASSLDMYEQYF. The CDR3 DNA reads TGTGCCAGCAGCCTCGACATGTACGAGCAGTACTTC.

This clonotype was observed once. The chain uses TRBV7-2 and TRBJ2-7, with D possibly being TRBD2 (6 bases). This CDR3 spans 11 amino acids. Trimming took 8 bases from V and 4 from J, leaving 9 bases between them. The germline CDR1 and CDR2 sequences are SGHTA and FQGNSA. The DNA of the CDR3 is TGTGCCAGCCCCGGGACTTACGAGCAGTACTTC. Residues: CASPGTYEQYF.

In its sample, this clonotype was seen many times. This rearrangement joins TRBV19 to TRBJ2-7; D is possibly TRBD2 (7 bases). The CDR3 has 12 amino acids. Trimming left V 10 bases short and J 3 bases short, with 13 bases between. The germline CDR1 and CDR2 sequences are LNHDA and SQIVND (reference sequence). CDR3: CATAGAGYEQYF. The CDR3 DNA follows: TGTGCCACTGCGGGGGCTGGCTACGAGCAGTACTTC.